This TCR beta chain appears in the sequencing data of a study of blood T cell repertoires in COVID-19. The protocol was immunoSEQ multiplex PCR, while the TCRdb copy is restricted to in-frame clones and leaves out a portion. Found here are some 310,000 clones, over 75% of them singletons; the top ten hold 1%. Trimming removed 4 bases from V and 0 bases from J, with 9 bases in between. The CDR3 totals 15 residues. Germline values: CDR1 MGHRA, CDR2 YSYEKL. The receptor's source is a man aged 45-65 years with active or convalescent COVID-19. Sequencing was carried out using peripheral blood. The rearrangement joins TRBV4-1 to TRBJ1-4; D is unresolved. The CDR3 DNA sequence: TGCGCCAGCAGCCCCGCACAAGCAACTAATGAAAAACTGTTTTTT. Its translation is CASSPAQATNEKLFF.